Each of the 6 T cell receptor beta chains below was sequenced from the same sample in a study of blood T cell repertoires in COVID-19. The data were produced by immunoSEQ multiplex PCR, yet TCRdb's version contains in-frame clones alone and is incomplete. The sample consists of roughly 250,000 clones, about 83% of them appearing once. Sequencing was performed on peripheral blood. The receptors originated from a human donor in a cohort sampled during active COVID-19.

The J gene is TRBJ2-1, the V gene TRBV5-1; 7 bases map to TRBD2. Germline-derived CDR1 and CDR2 are SGHRS and YFSETQ. V trimming: 4 bases; J trimming: 1 base; junction bases outside the gene matches: 8. This CDR3 has 16 residues. CDR3 sequence (DNA): TGCGCCAGCAGCCCCTTTGCGGGGGAGTCCTACAATGAGCAGTTCTTC. This translates into CASSPFAGESYNEQFF.

The chain employs TRBV11-2 and TRBJ1-6; D is possibly TRBD1 (5 bases). The CDR3 runs to 17 residues. The germline CDR1 and CDR2 sequences are SGHAT and FQNNGV. The V end was cut by 6 bases, the J end by 2 bases, with 17 bases between. CDR3: CASRPRGDSAYNSPLHF. In nucleotides, the CDR3 is TGTGCCAGCAGACCCCGAGGAGACAGCGCCTATAATTCACCCCTCCACTTT.

This chain uses TRBV12-3 or TRBV12-4 with TRBJ2-3; no clear D. This CDR3 has 12 residues. The ends were cut back, 5 bases at V and 8 bases at J, with 11 bases in the middle. CDR3: CASSPRYGTQYF. CDR3 nucleotides: TGTGCCAGCAGTCCCCGGTACGGTACGCAGTATTTT.

This clone was seen only a few times. V usage is TRBV12-3 or TRBV12-4 and J usage is TRBJ2-2; 7 positions agree with TRBD1. Trimming removed 8 bases from V and 4 bases from J; junction bases left unmatched: 4. The CDR3 covers 13 residues. The DNA of the CDR3 is TGTGCCAGCGGGGCAGGGGGCACCGGGGAGCTGTTTTTT. Translating gives CASGAGGTGELFF.

The rearrangement uses TRBV18 and TRBJ2-5; D unresolved. Trimming pared 3 bases from V and 1 base from J, leaving 6 bases between. This CDR3 is 13 amino acids long. Per the germline V gene, CDR1 is KGHSH and CDR2 is LQKENI. DNA of the CDR3: TGTGCCAGCTCACCTGGGCTCCAAGAGACCCAGTACTTC. Translated, it gives CASSPGLQETQYF.

The sample holds one count of this clone. The chain uses TRBV5-1 and TRBJ1-4; 7 bases map to TRBD1. Per germline, CDR1 SGHRS and CDR2 YFSETQ. V dropped 4 bases and J dropped 0; count of bases not matched to a gene: 3. This CDR3 is built from 15 residues. The CDR3 here is CASSPGGATNEKLFF. The DNA of the CDR3 is TGCGCCAGCAGCCCAGGGGGTGCAACTAATGAAAAACTGTTTTTT.